This is a list of T cell receptor beta chains from one sample in a study of blood T cell repertoires in COVID-19. Data came from immunoSEQ multiplex PCR; TCRdb stores just in-frame clones and leaves some out. Among fewer than 300,000 clones listed, more than 85% were seen once. Input material: peripheral blood. These receptors were obtained from a person aged 18-29 years with COVID-19, enrolled during active disease. CDR3s include the opening cysteine and the closing phenylalanine or tryptophan. Each record gives: D gene, J gene, V gene, clone size, CDR3 DNA, CDR3 protein. A D gene is named only where the DNA matches it firmly. Rows may omit the clone size; those that give it use once, few, many or a size class.

- | TRBJ2-7 | TRBV9 | - | TGTGCCAGCAGCGGACTCAAGGGGGAGCAGTACTTC | CASSGLKGEQYF
- | TRBJ2-7 | TRBV19 | - | TGTGCCAGTAACAACAACCGAGACGGGATCTCCTACGAGCAGTACTTC | CASNNNRDGISYEQYF
- | TRBJ2-2 | TRBV2 | - | TGTGCCAGCAGTGGTGGCCTTTACACCGGGGAGCTGTTTTTT | CASSGGLYTGELFF
- | TRBJ1-6 | TRBV6-6 | - | TGTGCCAGCAGTTACATCGGGGGGGTTAATTCACCCCTCCACTTT | CASSYIGGVNSPLHF
TRBD2 | TRBJ2-1 | TRBV18 | - | TGTGCCAGCTCAGAACTAGCGGGCGAATACAATGAGCAGTTCTTC | CASSELAGEYNEQFF
TRBD2 | TRBJ2-5 | TRBV5-1 | - | TGCGCCAGCCAGCGGGAGGCCCAAGAGACCCAGTACTTC | CASQREAQETQYF
- | TRBJ1-1 | TRBV9 | - | TGTGCCAGCAGCGTAACTGTTATGAACACTGAAGCTTTCTTT | CASSVTVMNTEAFF
TRBD1 | TRBJ2-7 | TRBV5-1 | - | TGCGCCAGCAGCTCACAGGGGAACGAGCAGTACTTC | CASSSQGNEQYF
TRBD2 | TRBJ2-5 | TRBV6-5 | - | TGTGCCAGCAGCGGACTAGCGGGGCGAGGGGAGACCCAGTACTTC | CASSGLAGRGETQYF
TRBD1 | TRBJ1-1 | TRBV2 | - | TGTGCCAGCACTGGACAGGGGGCCACTGAAGCTTTCTTT | CASTGQGATEAFF
TRBD2 | TRBJ2-3 | TRBV5-4 | - | TGTGCCGCCGGGACTAGCGGGAGAACAGATACGCAGTATTTT | CAAGTSGRTDTQYF
- | TRBJ1-1 | TRBV18 | - | TGTGCCAGCTCACCTTTAAGGGTTGGGGCGGATTTCATGAACACTGAAGCTTTCTTT | CASSPLRVGADFMNTEAFF
TRBD1 | TRBJ2-5 | TRBV6-5 | - | TGTGCCAGCAGACGGACAGGGATTGAAGAGACCCAGTACTTC | CASRRTGIEETQYF
TRBD2 | TRBJ2-1 | TRBV27 | - | TGTGCCAGCAGTTTATCCCTAGCGGGAGCTTACAATGAGCAGTTCTTC | CASSLSLAGAYNEQFF
- | TRBJ2-7 | TRBV3-1/TRBV3-2 | - | TGTGCCACCGGGACTGGACTTTCAGGAGAGCAGTACTTC | CATGTGLSGEQYF
TRBD1 | TRBJ1-3 | TRBV2 | - | TGTGCCAGCAGTGGGCGGGACAGGGGTAACACCATATATTTT | CASSGRDRGNTIYF
TRBD1 | TRBJ1-5 | TRBV7-8 | once | TGTGCCAGCAGCGCACCCGGGACAGGGGATCAGCCCCAGCATTTT | CASSAPGTGDQPQHF
- | TRBJ1-5 | TRBV4-1 | - | TGCGCCAGCAGCCAACTAGGTGGAGGCGGGAGTCAGCCCCAGCATTTT | CASSQLGGGGSQPQHF
TRBD2 | TRBJ2-1 | TRBV4-1 | - | TGCGCCAGCAGCCAAGAACTAGCGGGAGCGGCTGGGGGGCATGAGCAGTTCTTC | CASSQELAGAAGGHEQFF
- | TRBJ1-5 | TRBV27 | - | TGTGCCAGCAGTCCGGGGAGGGGTCAGCCCCAGCATTTT | CASSPGRGQPQHF
- | TRBJ2-7 | TRBV28 | - | TGTGCCAGCAGTTTAGGGGGGGGCGAAGAGCAGTACTTC | CASSLGGGEEQYF
TRBD1 | TRBJ2-7 | TRBV25-1 | - | TGTGCCAGCAGACCCGGGACAGCAACCTACGAGCAGTACTTC | CASRPGTATYEQYF
- | TRBJ2-7 | TRBV19 | - | TGTGCCAGTAGTACCCCGGGATGGACAGGGGCTAGCGGGAACTTCTACGAGCAGTACTTC | CASSTPGWTGASGNFYEQYF
- | TRBJ2-1 | TRBV2 | - | TGTGCCAGCAGTCATACTAGCTCAGGGAGCTCCTACAATGAGCAGTTCTTC | CASSHTSSGSSYNEQFF
TRBD2 | TRBJ2-5 | TRBV12-5 | - | TGTGCTAGTGGTTTTGGGCTAGCGGGAACCCAAGAGACCCAGTACTTC | CASGFGLAGTQETQYF
- | TRBJ1-4 | TRBV29-1 | once | TGCAGCGTTGAACAAGCGGTGGAGGGCTTGAGGGAAAAACTGTTTTTT | CSVEQAVEGLREKLFF